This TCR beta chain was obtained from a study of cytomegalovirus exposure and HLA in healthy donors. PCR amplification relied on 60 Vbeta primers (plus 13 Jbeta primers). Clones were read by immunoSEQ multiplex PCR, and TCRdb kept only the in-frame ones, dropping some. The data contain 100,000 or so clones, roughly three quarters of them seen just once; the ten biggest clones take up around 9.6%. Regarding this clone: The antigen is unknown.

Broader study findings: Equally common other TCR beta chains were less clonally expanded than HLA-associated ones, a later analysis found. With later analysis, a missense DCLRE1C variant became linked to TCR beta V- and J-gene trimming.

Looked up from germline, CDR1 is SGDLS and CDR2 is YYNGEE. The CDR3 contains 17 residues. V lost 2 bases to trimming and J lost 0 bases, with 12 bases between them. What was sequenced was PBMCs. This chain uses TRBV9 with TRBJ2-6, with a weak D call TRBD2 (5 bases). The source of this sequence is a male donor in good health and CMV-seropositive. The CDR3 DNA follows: TGTGCCAGCAGCGTGGGCGGGTTCGTCTCTGGGGCCAACGTCCTGACTTTC. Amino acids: CASSVGGFVSGANVLTF.